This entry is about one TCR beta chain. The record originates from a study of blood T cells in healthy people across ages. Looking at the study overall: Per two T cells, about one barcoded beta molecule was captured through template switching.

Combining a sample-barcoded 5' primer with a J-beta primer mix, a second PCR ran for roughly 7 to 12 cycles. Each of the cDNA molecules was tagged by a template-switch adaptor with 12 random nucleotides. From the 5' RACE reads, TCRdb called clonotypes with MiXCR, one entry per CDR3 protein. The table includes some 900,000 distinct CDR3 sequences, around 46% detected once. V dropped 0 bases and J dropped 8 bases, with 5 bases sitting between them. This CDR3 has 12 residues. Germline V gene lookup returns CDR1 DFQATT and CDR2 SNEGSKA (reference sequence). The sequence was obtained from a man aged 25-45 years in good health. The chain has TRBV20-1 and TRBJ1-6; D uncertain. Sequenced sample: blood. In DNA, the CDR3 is TGCAGTGCTAGAGATGACGATTCACCCCTCCACTTT. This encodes CSARDDDSPLHF.